This entry concerns a single TCR beta chain. This clone came up once. The antigen it binds to is not known. No much larger clonotype is one base removed from it; base qualities were not supplied. The CDR3 regions of human TCRbeta chains were subjected to immunosequencing. The paper's processing steps were these. Repertoire TCRs were matched against a reference library of SARS-CoV-2-specific TCRs generated with the MIRA antigen-specificity platform. Breadth was defined as the fraction of unique TCRs that were SARS-CoV-2-associated. Depth was defined as the fraction of total T cells that were SARS-CoV-2-associated. Using the MIRA data, each spike-specific TCR was assigned both to the spike region to which the TCR was reactive and to a CD4 or CD8 class. Log10-transformed breadth and depth values were compared by one-way ANOVA with Sidak's multiple comparisons tests. TCRdb stores this immuneACCESS table with in-frame sequences only. Part of the clones is absent; in the studies checked, under half of the shortfall reflects unresolved V genes, and no reason is known for the rest. For V, J and clone size, that table is used; D and trimming come from the DNA. The sample has some 150,000 clones on record, approximately 92% of them singletons. 2.5% to 3.5% of the sample belongs to the ten largest clones.

This entry belongs to a study of T cell responses to AZD1222 COVID-19 vaccine (dated by TCRdb to the early 2020s). For the study in its entirety: A total of approximately 250 trial participants underwent TCR sequencing, of whom under 220 had received two doses of AZD1222 and some 25 had received two doses of the MenACWY control vaccine. Enrollment into the trials was organized by age into subgroups of 18-55, 56-69 and 70-plus years, and those subgroups contained roughly 150, 30 and 60 TCR-sequenced participants, respectively.

Beyond this particular receptor, the publication reports: Participants were mostly white British and included more females than males, and it was suggested by the authors that clonal diversity may have been underestimated. Because no day 14 peak-response samples were available, repertoires were characterized only after the peak T cell response. Vaccine-associated CD4 TCRs spanned the whole spike protein, with dominant responses in regions 160-218 and 743-854. The 56-69-year group was small, and its depth increase did not reach significance, likely because of low power. Epitopes outside the regions mutated in the B.1.351 and B.1.1.7 variants were reportedly recognized by nearly half of the unique spike-specific TCRs. After two AZD1222 doses, spike-specific TCR breadth and depth were significantly higher than at day 0 and than in MenACWY recipients. Conclusions about previously exposed vaccinees are limited, since just 6 or 7 AZD1222 recipients were seropositive for SARS-CoV-2 at baseline.

V gives up 5 bases and J gives up 2 bases, and the segment between their germline ends measures 14 bases. From cysteine to phenylalanine, the CDR3 is 15 amino acids long. The kept DNA is CDR3 alone, 45 bases in frame from the first base. Per the germline V gene (reference sequence), SEHNR is the CDR1 and FQNEAQ is the CDR2. According to the study, the label for this sample's time point signals: about 28 days (+/-7) after the second vaccine dose. AZD1222 recipients with second doses at about 4 weeks or about 12 weeks were pooled, because spike-specific TCR depth and breadth did not differ between schedules. The vaccinee samples were drawn from two UK trials, COV001 and COV002, one of which was a single-blind randomized controlled phase 2/3 trial testing AZD1222 (ChAdOx1 nCoV-19) in healthy adults. Trial participant PBMC samples were collected at day 0 and day 28 after the second dose for TCRbeta chain sequencing.

The sequenced sample was peripheral blood, obtained 28 days after the second AZD1222 dose. This clonotype was sampled from an adult who received the AZD1222 COVID-19 vaccine. This sequence uses TRBV7-9 and TRBJ2-3, and perhaps TRBD1 as D gene, on 6 matching bases. CDR3 reads: CASSEGTSITDTQYF. The nucleotide sequence reads as follows: TGTGCCAGCAGCGAAGGGACATCGATCACAGATACGCAGTATTTT.